This TCR beta chain appears in the sequencing data of a study of T cells in localized non-small cell lung cancer. Details on this clone: Its target is not known.

V was cut by 0 bases and J by 5 bases, with 21 bases left in between. Germline assignment: CDR1 SGHRS and CDR2 YFSETQ. The CDR3 is made up of 17 amino acids. Study-level results: A median of around 60 clones ranked among the top 100 in tumor appeared in adjacent lung. Those with higher blood T cell density had longer overall survival. Tumor trailed uninvolved adjacent lung in T cell clonality, which peaked there. Multi-region tumor sequencing was not done, so intratumor heterogeneity could not be excluded.

TCRdb's table, derived via immunoSEQ multiplex PCR, lists solely in-frame clones and lacks some. Of about 54,000 clones in the sample, over 80% were seen once. The chain employs TRBV5-1 and TRBJ2-7; D unclear. The TCR was taken from a female donor of 60 years or more with stage II squamous cell lung carcinoma. This specimen was peripheral blood, taken before any cancer treatment. CDR3 bases: TGCGCCAGCAGCTTGGAAAATGGCAGAGCGAATAGGAACGAGCAGTACTTC. This gives the protein CASSLENGRANRNEQYF.